These T cell receptor beta chains were read from a single sample in a study of control samples from healthy donors and cancer patients. Profiling relied on immunoSEQ multiplex PCR, and the TCRdb table lists in-frame clones only, not all of them. The sample shows 75,000 to 100,000 clones, roughly 92% of them seen only once. What was sequenced was blood. These receptors were collected from a human donor in good health. The donor label of this sample is uncertain. CDR3s include the opening cysteine and the closing phenylalanine or tryptophan. Each record gives: D gene, V gene, J gene, clone size, CDR3 protein, CDR3 DNA. The D gene is left open where the match is weak. Size is stated for part of the rows, as once, few or many counts, or as a class when the clone is expanded.

D: TRBD1; V: TRBV6-5; J: TRBJ1-4; size: NA; CDR3: CASSPGQAREKLFF; DNA: TGTGCCAGCAGCCCGGGACAGGCTCGGGAAAAACTGTTTTTT
D: NA; V: TRBV28; J: TRBJ2-7; size: NA; CDR3: CASIGPRGIFGEQYF; DNA: TGTGCCAGCATTGGCCCCCGGGGAATTTTTGGCGAGCAGTACTTC
D: NA; V: TRBV13; J: TRBJ2-5; size: NA; CDR3: CASSLALTGPGETQYF; DNA: TGTGCCAGCAGCTTAGCCCTTACGGGGCCGGGGGAGACCCAGTACTTC
D: NA; V: TRBV12-3/TRBV12-4; J: TRBJ2-1; size: NA; CDR3: CASSYKVHEQFF; DNA: TGTGCCAGCAGTTACAAGGTCCATGAGCAGTTCTTC
D: NA; V: TRBV5-6; J: TRBJ1-1; size: NA; CDR3: CASSSIGRTNTEAFF; DNA: TGTGCCAGCAGCTCGATCGGAAGAACGAACACTGAAGCTTTCTTT
D: NA; V: TRBV19; J: TRBJ1-5; size: NA; CDR3: CASSIFAGLVGNQPQHF; DNA: TGTGCCAGTAGTATTTTCGCGGGGCTGGTGGGCAATCAGCCCCAGCATTTT
D: NA; V: TRBV7-2; J: TRBJ2-1; size: NA; CDR3: CASSLTTATYNEQFF; DNA: TGTGCCAGCAGCCTAACGACAGCTACCTACAATGAGCAGTTCTTC
D: NA; V: TRBV18; J: TRBJ1-2; size: NA; CDR3: CASSMGAYGYTF; DNA: TGTGCCAGCTCCATGGGAGCCTATGGCTACACCTTC
D: NA; V: TRBV3-1/TRBV3-2; J: TRBJ1-1; size: NA; CDR3: CASSQKNTEAFF; DNA: TGTGCCAGCAGCCAAAAGAACACTGAAGCTTTCTTT
D: NA; V: TRBV12-5; J: TRBJ1-1; size: NA; CDR3: CASGVGQNTEAFF; DNA: TGTGCTAGTGGGGTGGGACAGAACACTGAAGCTTTCTTT
D: TRBD1; V: TRBV19; J: TRBJ1-2; size: NA; CDR3: CASSATGNYGYTF; DNA: TGTGCCAGTAGCGCGACAGGGAACTATGGCTACACCTTC
D: NA; V: TRBV9; J: TRBJ1-6; size: NA; CDR3: CASSVDVGANSPLHF; DNA: TGTGCCAGCAGCGTAGACGTTGGAGCTAATTCACCCCTCCACTTT
D: TRBD2; V: TRBV7-6; J: TRBJ2-3; size: NA; CDR3: CASSPGRGGRADTQYF; DNA: TGTGCCAGCAGCCCCGGGCGGGGGGGCCGCGCAGATACGCAGTATTTT
D: TRBD1; V: TRBV6-5; J: TRBJ2-4; size: NA; CDR3: CASTPEGAGNIQYF; DNA: TGTGCCAGCACGCCCGAGGGGGCGGGAAACATTCAGTACTTC
D: NA; V: TRBV28; J: TRBJ1-6; size: NA; CDR3: CASSLEAGPGISPLHF; DNA: TGTGCCAGCAGTTTAGAGGCCGGGCCAGGAATTTCACCCCTCCACTTT
D: NA; V: TRBV19; J: TRBJ1-2; size: NA; CDR3: CASQGQTDYGYTF; DNA: TGTGCCAGTCAGGGACAAACCGATTATGGCTACACCTTC
D: TRBD2; V: TRBV7-8; J: TRBJ2-3; size: NA; CDR3: CASSSAGHTDTQYF; DNA: TGTGCCAGCAGCTCAGCGGGGCACACAGATACGCAGTATTTT
D: NA; V: TRBV30; J: TRBJ1-1; size: NA; CDR3: CAWRPGRVAFF; DNA: TGTGCCTGGAGGCCAGGGAGGGTTGCTTTCTTT
D: NA; V: TRBV6-5; J: TRBJ1-1; size: NA; CDR3: CASSHPTGRAFF; DNA: TGTGCCAGCAGCCATCCTACAGGAAGAGCTTTCTTT
D: NA; V: TRBV27; J: TRBJ1-5; size: NA; CDR3: CASSLGQSNQPQHF; DNA: TGTGCCAGCAGTTTAGGACAGAGCAATCAGCCCCAGCATTTT
D: NA; V: TRBV20-1; J: TRBJ2-2; size: NA; CDR3: CSASLSGAGELFF; DNA: TGCAGTGCTAGTTTATCGGGGGCCGGGGAGCTGTTTTTT
D: TRBD2; V: TRBV6-4; J: TRBJ2-3; size: NA; CDR3: CASSDSTSGGADTQYF; DNA: TGTGCCAGCAGTGACTCGACTAGCGGGGGGGCAGATACGCAGTATTTT
D: NA; V: TRBV24-1; J: TRBJ1-2; size: NA; CDR3: CATSDLGGSGYTF; DNA: TGTGCCACCAGTGATTTAGGGGGGTCTGGCTACACCTTC
D: TRBD1; V: TRBV7-9; J: TRBJ2-5; size: NA; CDR3: CASSPGQGGETQYF; DNA: TGTGCCAGCAGCCCTGGACAGGGGGGAGAGACCCAGTACTTC
D: NA; V: TRBV29-1; J: TRBJ2-7; size: NA; CDR3: CSVSLQGEQYF; DNA: TGCAGCGTTTCACTTCAAGGAGAGCAGTACTTC
D: NA; V: TRBV14; J: TRBJ1-1; size: NA; CDR3: CASSQDRGQGRYFF; DNA: TGTGCCAGCAGCCAAGATCGGGGGCAGGGGAGGTATTTCTTT
D: NA; V: TRBV5-1; J: TRBJ2-2; size: NA; CDR3: CASSSDTHTGELFF; DNA: TGCGCCAGCAGCTCGGACACACACACCGGGGAGCTGTTTTTT
D: TRBD1; V: TRBV7-3; J: TRBJ2-5; size: NA; CDR3: CASRETGESQETQYF; DNA: TGTGCCAGCAGAGAGACAGGGGAGAGCCAAGAGACCCAGTACTTC
D: NA; V: TRBV12-2; J: TRBJ2-7; size: once; CDR3: CASRFRYGRPHEEQYF; DNA: TGTGCAAGTCGCTTTCGGTATGGCAGGCCTCATGAGGAGCAGTACTTC
D: NA; V: TRBV19; J: TRBJ2-3; size: NA; CDR3: CASSSTGKKTDTQYF; DNA: TGTGCCAGTAGTAGTACAGGGAAGAAAACAGATACGCAGTATTTT
D: NA; V: TRBV28; J: TRBJ1-2; size: NA; CDR3: CASSFPPSEVGYTF; DNA: TGTGCCAGCAGTTTTCCCCCCAGCGAGGTCGGCTACACCTTC
D: TRBD1; V: TRBV27; J: TRBJ2-1; size: NA; CDR3: CASSSGQGYNEQFF; DNA: TGTGCCAGCAGCTCGGGACAGGGTTACAATGAGCAGTTCTTC
D: TRBD1; V: TRBV18; J: TRBJ1-2; size: NA; CDR3: CASSAGTDYGYTF; DNA: TGTGCCAGCTCAGCCGGGACAGACTATGGCTACACCTTC
D: TRBD1; V: TRBV14; J: TRBJ1-2; size: NA; CDR3: CASSQVSPGQASGYTF; DNA: TGTGCCAGCAGCCAAGTCAGCCCCGGACAGGCCTCGGGCTACACCTTC
D: TRBD1; V: TRBV5-1; J: TRBJ1-2; size: NA; CDR3: CASSIGTAVGANYGYTF; DNA: TGCGCCAGCAGCATTGGGACAGCAGTGGGAGCTAACTATGGCTACACCTTC
D: TRBD1; V: TRBV24-1; J: TRBJ1-4; size: NA; CDR3: CATSDPGTVPEKLFF; DNA: TGTGCCACCAGTGATCCTGGGACAGTTCCTGAAAAACTGTTTTTT
D: TRBD1; V: TRBV12-5; J: TRBJ1-2; size: NA; CDR3: CASGDYQGVYGYTF; DNA: TGTGCTAGTGGTGATTACCAGGGGGTCTATGGCTACACCTTC
D: NA; V: TRBV18; J: TRBJ1-2; size: NA; CDR3: CASSPETNYGYTF; DNA: TGTGCCAGCTCACCGGAGACCAACTATGGCTACACCTTC
D: NA; V: TRBV27; J: TRBJ1-1; size: NA; CDR3: CASSLGIGWERATEAFF; DNA: TGTGCCAGCAGTTTAGGGATAGGATGGGAACGGGCCACTGAAGCTTTCTTT
D: TRBD1; V: TRBV7-3; J: TRBJ1-2; size: NA; CDR3: CASSSGTEDGYTF; DNA: TGTGCCAGCAGCTCCGGGACAGAGGATGGCTACACCTTC
D: NA; V: TRBV7-6; J: TRBJ2-1; size: NA; CDR3: CASSFGVGGLYNEQFF; DNA: TGTGCCAGCAGCTTTGGGGTTGGCGGTTTATACAATGAGCAGTTCTTC
D: NA; V: TRBV6-2/TRBV6-3; J: TRBJ1-5; size: NA; CDR3: CASSGDLGTQPQHF; DNA: TGTGCCAGCAGCGGGGACTTGGGCACTCAGCCCCAGCATTTT
D: NA; V: TRBV19; J: TRBJ1-2; size: NA; CDR3: CASSIDSGNYGYTF; DNA: TGTGCCAGTAGTATCGATAGCGGGAACTATGGCTACACCTTC
D: NA; V: TRBV27; J: TRBJ1-1; size: NA; CDR3: CASSLSWGRGTEAFF; DNA: TGTGCCAGCAGTTTATCTTGGGGCCGGGGCACTGAAGCTTTCTTT
D: TRBD1; V: TRBV4-3; J: TRBJ2-1; size: NA; CDR3: CASSQASDRGHEQFF; DNA: TGCGCCAGCAGCCAAGCGTCGGACAGGGGTCATGAGCAGTTCTTC
D: NA; V: TRBV6-5; J: TRBJ1-4; size: NA; CDR3: CASRSRDYNEKLFF; DNA: TGTGCCAGCAGAAGCCGGGACTATAATGAAAAACTGTTTTTT
D: NA; V: TRBV14; J: TRBJ1-1; size: NA; CDR3: CASSQEDRVFEAFF; DNA: TGTGCCAGCAGCCAAGAGGACCGTGTATTTGAAGCTTTCTTT
D: NA; V: TRBV5-4; J: TRBJ2-2; size: NA; CDR3: CASSARPGRDTGELFF; DNA: TGTGCCAGCAGCGCGCGGCCGGGAAGGGACACCGGGGAGCTGTTTTTT
D: NA; V: TRBV19; J: TRBJ1-5; size: NA; CDR3: CASSGTAVSNQPQHF; DNA: TGTGCCAGTAGTGGTACCGCAGTTAGCAATCAGCCCCAGCATTTT
D: TRBD1; V: TRBV6-6; J: TRBJ2-1; size: NA; CDR3: CASSPGDSGYNEQFF; DNA: TGTGCCAGCAGTCCTGGGGACAGTGGATACAATGAGCAGTTCTTC
D: NA; V: TRBV4-3; J: TRBJ1-6; size: NA; CDR3: CASSQDGHKGSPLHF; DNA: TGCGCCAGCAGCCAAGACGGTCATAAGGGGTCACCCCTCCACTTT
D: TRBD2; V: TRBV10-3; J: TRBJ2-3; size: NA; CDR3: CAITDGTSGGGTDTQYF; DNA: TGTGCCATCACTGACGGGACTAGCGGGGGGGGCACAGATACGCAGTATTTT
D: NA; V: TRBV5-5; J: TRBJ1-5; size: NA; CDR3: CASSLRAEQYSNQPQHF; DNA: TGTGCCAGCAGCTTGAGGGCGGAACAATATAGCAATCAGCCCCAGCATTTT
D: NA; V: TRBV5-1; J: TRBJ1-1; size: NA; CDR3: CASSSSRGAFF; DNA: TGCGCCAGCAGTTCCTCCAGAGGAGCTTTCTTT
D: NA; V: TRBV12-5; J: TRBJ2-3; size: NA; CDR3: CASGLDQGLTDTQYF; DNA: TGTGCTAGTGGTCTAGATCAGGGGCTAACAGATACGCAGTATTTT
D: TRBD2; V: TRBV3-1/TRBV3-2; J: TRBJ2-2; size: NA; CDR3: CASSQPSGGAIGELFF; DNA: TGTGCCAGCAGCCAGCCTAGCGGGGGGGCTATCGGGGAGCTGTTTTTT
D: TRBD1; V: TRBV5-1; J: TRBJ2-1; size: NA; CDR3: CASSPGQGLEEQFF; DNA: TGCGCCAGCAGCCCGGGACAGGGGTTGGAGGAGCAGTTCTTC
D: NA; V: TRBV28; J: TRBJ1-3; size: NA; CDR3: CASSERGVLSGNTIYF; DNA: TGTGCCAGCAGTGAACGGGGGGTCCTCTCTGGAAACACCATATATTTT
D: NA; V: TRBV2; J: TRBJ2-7; size: NA; CDR3: CASTSYSGVGYEQYF; DNA: TGTGCCAGCACCTCTTATTCAGGGGTAGGATACGAGCAGTACTTC